This T cell receptor (beta chain) was observed in a study of cytomegalovirus exposure and HLA in healthy donors (dated by TCRdb to 2015 to 2018). About the study as a whole: The 650 to 800 repertoires of the first cohort and the 120 or so validation repertoires were produced on the same platform, according to a later analysis. To predict cytomegalovirus infection status, the study combined high-throughput TCR immunosequencing, statistical association of individual TCRs with disease status, and machine learning. The study aimed to test whether signatures of past pathogen exposure could be identified by cataloging public T cell receptors. A separate validation cohort of 100 to 150 different subjects was used in addition to the roughly 720-subject first cohort.

A word on this clone: Which antigen it targets is not known. Nothing much larger sits one base from this clone, and base qualities are not available.

Donors formed part of the validation cohort, which comprised 120 subjects and was distinct from the first cohort of over 500 subjects. Libraries were constructed by the immunoSEQ multiplex PCR assay. Turning to the authors' computational methods: To diagnose cytomegalovirus status from the catalog of TCR beta chain sequences, a statistical classification framework was built. TCRdb took over this immuneACCESS table, retaining in-frame rearrangements with V and J assigned. Such tables are incomplete; in checked studies, under half of the missing clones stem from an unresolved V gene, and the remainder is unexplained. Clone size and V and J calls were adopted from that table, with D and trimming inferred from the DNA. Within this sample are approximately 160,000 clones, with 75% to 95% of them counted one time only. The ten largest clones take up over 2.5% of the sample. The paper's findings and limits, for the study overall: Most TCR sequences were seen in very few donors, while some public TCRs were found in many individuals. In a later analysis, TCRs clustered in the first cohort were found to also tend to co-occur in the roughly 120 validation repertoires, with 90% to 95% of cluster scores above 0. The classifier was reported to diagnose cytomegalovirus status with high specificity and sensitivity in both the original cohort and the validation cohort. A later analysis had no HLA typing for the validation cohort, so co-occurrence there was scored across all 120 repertoires. In the study, 150 to 200 TCR beta chains were listed as associated with cytomegalovirus. According to the authors, the approach could potentially be generalized to other disease states and immunological phenotypes. In vitro tests confirmed that a few of the cytomegalovirus-associated TCR beta chains recognize cytomegalovirus antigens.

The germline V gene (reference sequence) sets CDR1 to MNHEY and CDR2 to SMNVEV. V is shortened by 0 bases, J by 0 bases, and the region joining them spans 9 bases. The CDR3 numbers 17 residues from cysteine through phenylalanine. Of all the DNA, just the CDR3 is kept, 51 bases in frame from base 1. The chain employs TRBV27 and TRBJ2-6; 5 matching bases give a weak D call of TRBD2. This TCR derives from a woman under 30 in good health and CMV-seropositive. Sequenced material: PBMCs. The DNA reads TGTGCCAGCAGTTTATCGGGCGGAGGCTCTGGGGCCAACGTCCTGACTTTC. Protein translation: CASSLSGGGSGANVLTF.